The 19 T cell receptor beta chains presented below share a single source sample, sequenced in a study of T cell changes during pregnancy in multiple sclerosis. Assay used: immunoSEQ multiplex PCR; TCRdb lists only in-frame clones, some missing. This table holds about 130,000 clones, roughly 96% found once. The source material was peripheral blood, sampled after pregnancy. The receptors were sampled from a female donor with multiple sclerosis, enrolled in a pregnancy study.

J is TRBJ2-7 and V is TRBV23-1, with 7 bases identical to TRBD1. TRBV23-1 is noted as an ORF with a role that remains uncertain. The CDR3 length is 15 residues. V was clipped by 6 bases and J by 2 bases; unmatched bases: 10. CDR3 residues: CASSDKTGAAYEQYF. Here the CDR3 DNA reads TGCGCCAGCAGCGATAAAACAGGGGCGGCCTACGAGCAGTACTTC.

The chain combines TRBV18 with TRBJ2-3, with D perhaps TRBD2 (5 bases). Between the trimmed V and J ends, which lost 0 bases and 1 base, there was a span of 8 bases. In germline, CDR1 is KGHSH, CDR2 LQKENI. The CDR3 length is 15 residues. In DNA form, the CDR3 reads TGTGCCAGCTCACCACCTGCCGGGGGCACAGATACGCAGTATTTT. It encodes CASSPPAGGTDTQYF.

This chain joins TRBV5-4 and TRBJ1-1, with D possibly TRBD1 on 6 matching bases. The CDR3 extends over 16 amino acids. Germline V CDR1 and CDR2: SGHNT, YYREEE (reference sequence). V lost 0 bases and J lost 1, with 13 bases in between. For the CDR3, the DNA is TGTGCCAGCAGCTTGGTCCCAATGGACAGGAACACTGAAGCTTTCTTT. Its translation: CASSLVPMDRNTEAFF.

This chain joins TRBV27 and TRBJ2-7; 9 bases line up with TRBD2. After removal of 7 bases from V and 2 bases from J, the junction contained 15 bases not matched to a gene. Looked up from germline, CDR1 is MNHEY and CDR2 is SMNVEV (reference sequence). This CDR3 region has 17 residues. CDR3 protein: CASTPGLPTSGTYEQYF. In DNA, the CDR3 is TGTGCCAGCACACCGGGACTCCCGACTAGCGGTACCTACGAGCAGTACTTC.

This clone was counted once. The chain links TRBV5-8 to TRBJ2-5; 7 bases agree with TRBD1. Losses at the gene ends were 5 bases for V and 5 bases for J; bases not matched to a gene: 6. The germline gives CDR1 SGHTS, CDR2 YDEGEE. CDR3 length: 13 residues. The CDR3 DNA is TGTGCCAGCAGGGTGACAGGGTTGGAGACCCAGTACTTC. Translated: CASRVTGLETQYF. The entire variable domain, with the rest obtained from reference TRBV5-8 and TRBJ2-5, is as follows: EAGVTQSPTHLIKTRGQQATLRCSPISGHTSVYWYQQALGLGLQFLLWYDEGEERNRGNFPPRFSGRQFPNYSSELNVNALELEDSALYLCASRVTGLETQYFGPGTRLLVL.

The chain combines TRBV6-5 with TRBJ2-5, with 10 bases matching TRBD2. The CDR3 loop spans 14 amino acids. The J segment lost 1 base and the V segment lost 5 bases, leaving 1 base of the junction unmatched. CDR1 is MNHEY, CDR2 SVGAGI, per germline. Written as DNA, the CDR3 is TGTGCCAGCAGTGCTAGCGGGAGCCAAGAGACCCAGTACTTC. Its translation: CASSASGSQETQYF.

The chain couples TRBV9 to TRBJ2-1, with D uncertain. V was trimmed by 0 bases and J by 2 bases, leaving 12 bases between them. The germline gives CDR1 SGDLS, CDR2 YYNGEE. The CDR3 runs 16 residues. The CDR3 loop is CASSVVMAATYNEQFF. CDR3 DNA: TGTGCCAGCAGCGTAGTAATGGCTGCCACCTACAATGAGCAGTTCTTC. The entire variable domain, with the rest obtained from reference TRBV9 and TRBJ2-1, is as follows: DSGVTQTPKHLITATGQRVTLRCSPRSGDLSVYWYQQSLDQGLQFLIQYYNGEERAKGNILERFSAQQFPDLHSELNLSSLELGDSALYFCASSVVMAATYNEQFFGPGTRLTVL.

V is TRBV13 and J is TRBJ2-7; 7 bases map to TRBD1. The CDR3 covers 13 residues. V lost 5 bases and J lost 4; bases outside the gene matches: 5. Germline V CDR1 and CDR2: PRHDT, FYEKMQ (reference sequence). This CDR3 is CASSHGQAYEQYF. As DNA, the CDR3 is TGTGCCAGCAGCCATGGACAGGCTTACGAGCAGTACTTC. Variable domain in full (rest from reference TRBV13 and TRBJ2-7): AAGVIQSPRHLIKEKRETATLKCYPIPRHDTVYWYQQGPGQDPQFLISFYEKMQSDKGSIPDRFSAQQFSDYHSELNMSSLELGDSALYFCASSHGQAYEQYFGPGTRLTVT.

The chain carries TRBV5-8 and TRBJ2-3; 12 bases fit TRBD2. V was clipped by 4 bases and J by 4 bases; unmatched bases: 10. The CDR3 runs 17 residues. The germline CDR1 and CDR2 sequences are SGHTS and YDEGEE. Here the CDR3 reads CASSPRLAGARADTQYF. CDR3 in DNA: TGTGCCAGCAGCCCCCGACTAGCGGGAGCTCGTGCAGATACGCAGTATTTT.

The rearrangement uses TRBV6-1 and TRBJ2-5; weak D call: TRBD1 (6 bases). Germline-derived CDR1 and CDR2 are MNHNS and SASEGT. Trimming cost V 0 bases and J 7 bases, with 12 bases left between them. This CDR3 spans 14 amino acids. CDR3 nucleotides: TGTGCCAGCAGTGAAGCCAGGGGCCTCGGGACCCAGTACTTC. It codes for CASSEARGLGTQYF.

The DNA of the CDR3 is TGTGCCAGCAGCCCAGGGGGGCTTTACAATGAGCAGTTCTTC. Protein product: CASSPGGLYNEQFF. The rearrangement links TRBV7-9 to TRBJ2-1, with TRBD1 as a possible D gene (7 bases). Germline lookup yields CDR1 SEHNR and CDR2 FQNEAQ (reference sequence). V lost 5 bases to trimming and J lost 4 bases, with 12 bases between them. The CDR3 is 14 residues long. Based on the CDR3 plus reference TRBV7-9 and TRBJ2-1, the full variable domain is DTGVSQNPRHKITKRGQNVTFRCDPISEHNRLYWYRQTLGQGPEFLTYFQNEAQLEKSRLLSDRFSAERPKGSFSTLEIQRTEQGDSAMYLCASSPGGLYNEQFFGPGTRLTVL.

The gene calls are TRBV7-3 and TRBJ2-1, with TRBD1 as a possible D gene (6 bases). The CDR3 is made up of 13 amino acids. Germline values: CDR1 SGHTA, CDR2 FQGTGA. V was shortened by 3 bases and J by 5 bases, with 8 bases between the two germline ends. CDR3 protein: CASSFGTNNEQFF. CDR3 DNA sequence: TGTGCCAGCAGCTTTGGGACAAACAATGAGCAGTTCTTC.

V usage is TRBV13 and J usage is TRBJ1-2; D gene unclear. Trimming removed 0 bases from V and 6 bases from J, with 11 bases in between. The CDR3 is made up of 14 amino acids. CDR1 is PRHDT and CDR2 is FYEKMQ in the germline V gene (reference sequence). DNA of the CDR3: TGTGCCAGCAGCTTAGGCCTCGGGGAAAATGGCTACACCTTC. Translated, it gives CASSLGLGENGYTF.

The chain joins TRBV7-2 to TRBJ1-4; 9 nucleotides match TRBD1. Germline CDR1 is SGHTA and CDR2 is FQGNSA. The CDR3 is made up of 15 amino acids. The junction had 7 bases not matched to a gene; V was cut back by 3 bases and J by 8 bases. The CDR3 nucleotides read TGTGCCAGCAGCTTTCGGGGACAGGGTATAGAAAAACTGTTTTTT. Its protein product is CASSFRGQGIEKLFF.

This sequence joins TRBV7-9 and TRBJ1-1; D might be TRBD1 (5 bases). The V gene lost 4 bases and the J gene lost 2 bases, with 11 bases spanning the gap. Germline loops: CDR1 SEHNR, CDR2 FQNEAQ (reference sequence). CDR3 length: 14 residues. The CDR3 DNA is TGTGCCAGCAGCTCCTCGGGGGGAAACACTGAAGCTTTCTTT. Its translation: CASSSSGGNTEAFF.

This chain links TRBV7-2 with TRBJ2-7, with 9 bases identical to TRBD1. This CDR3 region has 16 residues. Per the germline V gene, CDR1 is SGHTA and CDR2 is FQGNSA. V lost 6 bases to trimming and J lost 4 bases; unmatched junction nucleotides: 13. This CDR3 is CASRRTPGTGSYEQYF. In DNA form, the CDR3 reads TGTGCCAGCAGACGTACCCCCGGGACAGGGTCGTACGAGCAGTACTTC.

The V and J genes are TRBV30 and TRBJ2-7; D gene ambiguous. V lost 4 bases, J lost 2 bases, and 12 bases lay in between. The germline gives CDR1 GTSNPN, CDR2 SVGIG (reference sequence). This CDR3 spans 13 amino acids. CDR3 protein: CAWTASLTYEQYF. CDR3 DNA: TGTGCCTGGACTGCCAGTCTTACCTACGAGCAGTACTTC.

J is TRBJ2-1 and V is TRBV5-1, with 11 positions matching TRBD2. CDR3 size: 15 residues. V trimming: 4 bases; J trimming: 8 bases; junction bases outside the gene matches: 8. Germline lookup yields CDR1 SGHRS and CDR2 YFSETQ. The CDR3 DNA reads TGCGCCAGCAGCACAACTAGCGGGAGTAGGTATGAGCAGTTCTTC. It yields the protein CASSTTSGSRYEQFF.

This chain connects TRBV10-3 to TRBJ2-7, with 9 bases aligning to TRBD1. CDR1 and CDR2 from the germline V gene are ENHRY and SYGVKD. J lost 2 bases, V lost 7 bases, and 3 bases had no gene match. The CDR3 has 13 residues. The CDR3 nucleotides are TGTGCCATCATGGGACAGGGAGCCTACGAGCAGTACTTC. Residues: CAIMGQGAYEQYF.